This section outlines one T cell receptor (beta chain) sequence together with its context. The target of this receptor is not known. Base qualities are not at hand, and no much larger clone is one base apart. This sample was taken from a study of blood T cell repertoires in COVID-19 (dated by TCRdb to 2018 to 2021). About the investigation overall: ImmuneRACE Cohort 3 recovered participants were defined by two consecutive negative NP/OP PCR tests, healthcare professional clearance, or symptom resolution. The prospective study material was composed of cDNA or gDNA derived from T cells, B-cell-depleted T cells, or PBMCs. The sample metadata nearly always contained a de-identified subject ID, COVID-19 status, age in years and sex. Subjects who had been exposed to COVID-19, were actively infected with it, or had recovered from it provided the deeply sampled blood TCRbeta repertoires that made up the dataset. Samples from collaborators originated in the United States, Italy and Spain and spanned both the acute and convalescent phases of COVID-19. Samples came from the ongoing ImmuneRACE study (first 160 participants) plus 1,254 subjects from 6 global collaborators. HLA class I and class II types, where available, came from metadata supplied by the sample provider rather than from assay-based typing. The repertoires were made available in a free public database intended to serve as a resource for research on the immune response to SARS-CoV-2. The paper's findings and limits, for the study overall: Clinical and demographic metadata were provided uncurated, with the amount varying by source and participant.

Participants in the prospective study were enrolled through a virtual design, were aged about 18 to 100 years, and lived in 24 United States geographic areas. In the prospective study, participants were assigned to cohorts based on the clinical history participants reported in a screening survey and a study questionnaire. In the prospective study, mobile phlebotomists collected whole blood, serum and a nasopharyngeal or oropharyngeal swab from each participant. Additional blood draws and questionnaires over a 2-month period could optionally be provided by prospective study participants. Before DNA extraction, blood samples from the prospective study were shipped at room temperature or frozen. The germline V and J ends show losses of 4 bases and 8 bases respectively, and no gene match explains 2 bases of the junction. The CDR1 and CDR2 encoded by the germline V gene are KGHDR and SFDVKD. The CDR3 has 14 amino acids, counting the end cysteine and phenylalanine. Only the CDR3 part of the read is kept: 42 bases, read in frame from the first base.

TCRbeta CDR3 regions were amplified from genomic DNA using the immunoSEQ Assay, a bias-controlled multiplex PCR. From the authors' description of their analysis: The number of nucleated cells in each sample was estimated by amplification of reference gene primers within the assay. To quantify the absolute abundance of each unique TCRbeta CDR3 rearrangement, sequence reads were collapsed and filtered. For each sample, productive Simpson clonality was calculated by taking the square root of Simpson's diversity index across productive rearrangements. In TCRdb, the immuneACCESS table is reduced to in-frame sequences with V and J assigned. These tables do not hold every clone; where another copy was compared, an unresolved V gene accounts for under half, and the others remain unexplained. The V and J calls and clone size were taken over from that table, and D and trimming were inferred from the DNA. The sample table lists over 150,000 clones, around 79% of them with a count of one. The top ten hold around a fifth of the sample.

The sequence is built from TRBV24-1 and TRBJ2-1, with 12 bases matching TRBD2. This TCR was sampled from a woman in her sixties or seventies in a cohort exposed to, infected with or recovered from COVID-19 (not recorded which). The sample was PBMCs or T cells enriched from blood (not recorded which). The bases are TGTGCCACCAGTGACTGGACTAGCGGGGATGAGCAGTTCTTC. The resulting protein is CATSDWTSGDEQFF.